The rows below give T cell receptor beta chains drawn from one sample of a study of blood T cell repertoires in COVID-19. Sequencing was performed with immunoSEQ multiplex PCR; in TCRdb, only in-frame clones are kept and a portion is missing. The sample holds 120,000 or so clones; about 92% are singletons and the top ten take approximately 3.7%. The sample taken for sequencing was peripheral blood. The receptors originated from a man aged 50 or older with active COVID-19. CDR3s include the opening cysteine and the closing phenylalanine or tryptophan. D genes are given only for firm matches. The size entry is marked missing in some rows and otherwise reads once, few, many or a size class.

D gene	V gene	J gene	clone size	CDR3 DNA	CDR3 protein
-	TRBV5-1	TRBJ2-7	-	TGCGCCAGCAGCCCGGACACAGTGAATTCCTACGAGCAGTACTTC	CASSPDTVNSYEQYF
TRBD2	TRBV19	TRBJ2-1	-	TGTGCCAGTAGCCGGACTAGCGGGCGGAATCGGGGGAATGAGCAGTTCTTC	CASSRTSGRNRGNEQFF
TRBD1	TRBV7-2	TRBJ1-3	-	TGTGCCAGCAGCTTAGGGACAGGGGGCCGAAACACCATATATTTT	CASSLGTGGRNTIYF
-	TRBV2	TRBJ2-3	once	TGTGCCAGCGGGGGGACTAGCACAGATACGCAGTATTTT	CASGGTSTDTQYF
TRBD1	TRBV5-1	TRBJ1-2	-	TGCGCCAGCAGCTTGGGACAGGGGCTTGATGGCTACACCTTC	CASSLGQGLDGYTF
TRBD1	TRBV2	TRBJ2-7	-	TGTGCCAGCAGTGTTGGGGACAGGGTGTACGAGCAGTACTTC	CASSVGDRVYEQYF
-	TRBV5-5	TRBJ2-5	few	TGTGCCAGCAGCCCGGAGGTCGGGCGGGGAGAGACCCAGTACTTC	CASSPEVGRGETQYF
TRBD2	TRBV7-2	TRBJ2-1	-	TGTGCCAGCAGCAGTAGCGGGAGGGCCTACAATGAGCAGTTCTTC	CASSSSGRAYNEQFF
-	TRBV27	TRBJ2-2	-	TGTGCCAGCAGCCTCCGTTTCTCTAACACCGGGGAGCTGTTTTTT	CASSLRFSNTGELFF
-	TRBV3-1/TRBV3-2	TRBJ1-5	-	TGTGCCAGCAGCATCAATACAGGGTTTTCGCCCCAGCATTTT	CASSINTGFSPQHF
TRBD1	TRBV7-2	TRBJ1-1	-	TGTGCCAGCAGCTCCAAGACAGGGTTCACTGAAGCTTTCTTT	CASSSKTGFTEAFF
-	TRBV7-9	TRBJ2-3	once	TGTGCCAGCGGGGATAATAGCGGAGGGGATACGCAGTATTTT	CASGDNSGGDTQYF
-	TRBV30	TRBJ2-2	-	TGTGCCTGGGGGGCCTCCGGCTGGGAGCTGTTTTTT	CAWGASGWELFF